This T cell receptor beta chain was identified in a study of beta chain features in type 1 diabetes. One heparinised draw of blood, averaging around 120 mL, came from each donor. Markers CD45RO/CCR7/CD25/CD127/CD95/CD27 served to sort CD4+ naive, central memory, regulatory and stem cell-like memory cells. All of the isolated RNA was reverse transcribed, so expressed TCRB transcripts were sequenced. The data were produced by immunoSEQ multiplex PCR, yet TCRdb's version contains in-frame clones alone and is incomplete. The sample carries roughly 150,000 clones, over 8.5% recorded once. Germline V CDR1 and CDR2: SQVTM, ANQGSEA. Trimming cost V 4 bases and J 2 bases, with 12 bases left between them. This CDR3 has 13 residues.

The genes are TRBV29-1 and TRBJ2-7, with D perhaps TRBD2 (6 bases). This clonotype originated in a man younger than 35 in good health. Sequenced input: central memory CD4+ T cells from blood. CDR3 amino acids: CSVVSRTTYEQYF. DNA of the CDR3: TGCAGCGTTGTCTCCAGGACTACCTACGAGCAGTACTTC.